These T cell receptor beta chains were read from a single sample in a study of PD-1 blockade in classical Hodgkin lymphoma. Using immunoSEQ multiplex PCR, the repertoire was profiled, and TCRdb retains in-frame clones only, with some absent. Here the sample spans 4,500 or so clones, around 79% being singletons. The source was CD4+ T cells from blood, collected at baseline. These receptors all come from a human donor with classical Hodgkin lymphoma. CDR3s include the opening cysteine and the closing phenylalanine or tryptophan. The D gene is left open where the match is weak. Size tells how often a clone was seen (once, few, many) or the class of an expanded clone, and some rows leave it out.

j_call d_call v_call clone_size cdr3_length cdr3_nt cdr3_aa
TRBJ2-5 - TRBV10-2 - 13 TGCGCCAGCAGTCCCACCATCCAAGAGACCCAGTACTTC CASSPTIQETQYF
TRBJ2-1 - TRBV6-5 - 15 TGTGCCAGCAGGACTCAGGGGGGCTCCTACAATGAGCAGTTCTTC CASRTQGGSYNEQFF
TRBJ2-5 - TRBV7-8 once 14 TGTGCCAGCAGCTTAGGTGTGGTCCAAGAGACCCAGTACTTC CASSLGVVQETQYF
TRBJ1-2 - TRBV6-5 few 14 TGTGCCAGCAGTTACTCGGGTTGGGATGGGGGCTACACCTTC CASSYSGWDGGYTF
TRBJ2-7 - TRBV4-1 - 14 TGCGCCAGCAGCCCCCGGACAGACCCCTACGAGCAGTACTTC CASSPRTDPYEQYF
TRBJ2-7 TRBD1 TRBV2 - 15 TGTGCCAGCAGTCGAGACAGGGGGGGCTCCTACGAGCAGTACTTC CASSRDRGGSYEQYF
TRBJ1-6 - TRBV7-2 - 16 TGTGCCAGCAGCTTAGAGGGACGGCGGCGTAATTCACCCCTCCACTTT CASSLEGRRRNSPLHF
TRBJ1-5 - TRBV28 - 13 TGTGCCAGCCAGGACCTTAGTAATCAGCCCCAGCATTTT CASQDLSNQPQHF
TRBJ2-1 - TRBV5-1 - 15 TGCGCCAGCAGCAACGGACTACCCAGGGTGGGTGAGCAGTTCTTC CASSNGLPRVGEQFF
TRBJ2-7 TRBD1 TRBV7-2 - 12 TGTGCCAGCAGTTATGGGGGACAGGGGCTTTCCTTC CASSYGGQGLSF
TRBJ1-1 - TRBV7-9 - 14 TGTGCCAGCAGCCCGCGTGGGGGGGCAGCTGAAGCTTTCTTT CASSPRGGAAEAFF
TRBJ1-5 - TRBV5-4 - 12 TGTGCCAGCAGCTTGGACAATCAGCCCCAGCATTTT CASSLDNQPQHF
TRBJ2-5 - TRBV7-2 - 13 TGTGCCAGCAGCCTCCGGGGGGCCTGGGAGCAGTACTTC CASSLRGAWEQYF
TRBJ2-1 TRBD1 TRBV2 - 15 TGTGCCAGCAGTCTTAGACAGGGGGCCAACAATGAGCAGTTCTTC CASSLRQGANNEQFF
TRBJ1-5 TRBD1 TRBV10-2 - 14 TGCGCCAGCAGGGGACAGGGGGCCAATCAGCCCCAGCATTTT CASRGQGANQPQHF
TRBJ1-5 - TRBV6-6 - 12 TGTGCCAGCAGTTACGTGTCGCAGCCCCAGCATTTT CASSYVSQPQHF
TRBJ1-6 - TRBV4-1 - 15 TGCGCCAGCAGCGTTTGGGGGACGAAAAATTCACCCCTCCACTTT CASSVWGTKNSPLHF
TRBJ2-5 - TRBV2 - 13 TGTGCCAGCAGCCCCCGACAGCCAGAGACCCAGTACTTC CASSPRQPETQYF
TRBJ1-5 TRBD1 TRBV28 - 14 TGTGCCAGCAGTGGACAGGGAGCGGGGGCGCCCCAGCATTTT CASSGQGAGAPQHF
TRBJ1-6 - TRBV2 few 16 TGTGCCAGCAGTGGGGGGGCGAGGAGAACGAATTCACCCCTCCACTTT CASSGGARRTNSPLHF
TRBJ2-7 - TRBV5-5 - 14 TGTGCCAGCGGTTGGGGGGATTTGGGAAGCGAGCAGTACTTC CASGWGDLGSEQYF
TRBJ2-1 TRBD2 TRBV5-1 few 17 TGCGCCAGCAGCGACGGACAACTAGCGGGGTCTTACAATGAGCAGTTCTTC CASSDGQLAGSYNEQFF
TRBJ2-5 TRBD1 TRBV28 - 17 TGTGCCAGCAGTTTAAGCTTGGCGACAGGGGGGGCGGGGACCCAGTACTTC CASSLSLATGGAGTQYF
TRBJ2-5 - TRBV30 - 16 TGTGCCTGGAGTTTCGGGACGTCCAATTTCGGCGAGACCCAGTACTTC CAWSFGTSNFGETQYF
TRBJ2-7 - TRBV5-4 - 15 TGTGCCAGCAGCTTGGATTGGGCCAAGACCTACGAGCAGTACTTC CASSLDWAKTYEQYF
TRBJ2-2 - TRBV30 - 13 TGTGCCTGGAGTGCCCTAAACACCGGGGAGCTGTTTTTT CAWSALNTGELFF
TRBJ1-2 - TRBV5-4 - 14 TGTGCCAGCAGCGTAGAGACTTCTTGGTCTGGCTACACCTTC CASSVETSWSGYTF
TRBJ1-2 TRBD1 TRBV29-1 - 19 TGCAGCGTTGGGGGAATTGTTGCTGGGACAGCGGGCTCCGGTTATGGCTACACCTTC CSVGGIVAGTAGSGYGYTF
TRBJ1-2 TRBD1 TRBV6-1 - 15 TGTGCCAGCAGTGAAGGGCTGGGACAGAACTATGGCTACACCTTC CASSEGLGQNYGYTF
TRBJ1-2 - TRBV4-2 - 13 TGTGCCAGCAGCTTGGGAGGGGAAGTAGGCTACACCTTC CASSLGGEVGYTF
TRBJ2-1 TRBD2 TRBV7-2 - 16 TGTGCCAGCAGCTTAGTGTTATTAGCGGGGGGGGAGGAGCAGTTCTTC CASSLVLLAGGEEQFF
TRBJ2-5 TRBD2 TRBV5-1 - 16 TGCGCCAGCAGCTCAGTAGCGGGGGGGCCCCTAGAGACCCAGTACTTC CASSSVAGGPLETQYF
TRBJ1-5 - TRBV4-2 - 14 TGTGCCAGCAGCTATCGCAGGGGCGGGCAGCCCCAGCATTTT CASSYRRGGQPQHF
TRBJ2-3 - TRBV1 - 16 TGCACCAGCAGCCAAGAGACGGGGGGGCCGACAGATACGCAGTATTTT CTSSQETGGPTDTQYF
TRBJ2-7 - TRBV27 - 15 TGTGCCAGCAGTTGGAAGGGACTGGGGAGCTACGAGCAGTACTTC CASSWKGLGSYEQYF
TRBJ1-2 - TRBV5-6 once 16 TGTGCCAGCAGCTTGGACTGGGGCGCCCCGCTAAATGGCTACACCTTC CASSLDWGAPLNGYTF
TRBJ1-1 - TRBV28 - 12 TGTGCCAGCAGTTTCCGAGGGACTGAAGCTTTCTTT CASSFRGTEAFF
TRBJ2-7 TRBD1 TRBV7-2 - 14 TGTGCCAGCAGCTTAGGAACGACAGGGGACGAGCAGTACTTC CASSLGTTGDEQYF
TRBJ1-5 - TRBV28 - 15 TGTGCCAGCAGTTTACGGGGGGCTGGCAATCAGCCCCAGCATTTT CASSLRGAGNQPQHF
TRBJ2-6 - TRBV18 - 17 TGTGCCAGCTCACCAGTAGGACAGTTCTCTGGGGCCAACGTCCTGACTTTC CASSPVGQFSGANVLTF
TRBJ2-1 TRBD2 TRBV6-5 - 14 TGTGCCAGCAGTTACCGGCGGGGGGGTAATGAGCAGTTCTTC CASSYRRGGNEQFF
TRBJ2-1 - TRBV7-2 - 13 TGTGCCAGCACCCTCTCGACCTACAATGAGCAGTTCTTC CASTLSTYNEQFF
TRBJ2-5 - TRBV6-5 - 15 TGTGCCAGCAGTAGGAAACAGGGTTTCCAAGAGACCCAGTACTTC CASSRKQGFQETQYF
TRBJ1-5 - TRBV6-6 - 15 TGTGCCAGCAGTTACGGGGGGACTAGCAATCAGCCCCAGCATTTT CASSYGGTSNQPQHF
TRBJ2-2 - TRBV15 - 14 TGTGCCACCAGCAGAGATCGGACAGCCGGGGAGCTGTTTTTT CATSRDRTAGELFF
TRBJ1-1 - TRBV7-5 - 12 TGTGCCAGCAGCCTCGCGGACTTCGAAGCTTTCTTT CASSLADFEAFF
TRBJ2-7 - TRBV4-3 few 13 TGCGCCAGCAGCCAAGATTCCGGGGGGCATCAGTACTTC CASSQDSGGHQYF
TRBJ2-2 - TRBV19 - 16 TGTGCCAGTAGTATTAGAGCTAGGGGGAACACCGGGGAGCTGTTTTTT CASSIRARGNTGELFF
TRBJ1-2 TRBD1 TRBV5-6 - 15 TGTGCCAGCAACCCGGCAGGGGGGAGTAACTATGGCTACACCTTC CASNPAGGSNYGYTF
TRBJ2-1 TRBD1 TRBV2 - 15 TGTGCCAGCAGTGAAATGGGACAGGGTTGGAATGAGCAGTTCTTC CASSEMGQGWNEQFF
TRBJ2-3 - TRBV7-2 - 13 TGTGCCAGCACCGACCCAGTAACAGATACGCAGTATTTT CASTDPVTDTQYF